The T cell receptor beta chain under discussion was sequenced for a study of CD8+ T cells in alopecia areata (dated 2018 in TCRdb). Concerning the study at large: Treated patients were enrolled in an open-label pilot trial of oral tofacitinib at 5 to 10 mg twice daily for moderate-to-severe alopecia areata. Tofacitinib was given for 6 to 18 months, followed by 6 months of follow-up off drug to assess delayed response and recurrence. For the treated patients, the SALT score, which quantifies what percentage of scalp surface area is affected, served as the measure of disease severity. The study used high-throughput TCRbeta sequencing to examine T cell clonal expansion in alopecia areata, in both the C3H/HeJ mouse model and human patients. Scalp tissue and sorted CD4+ and CD8+ peripheral blood T cells from patchy and totalis/universalis alopecia areata patients and from healthy controls were covered by human TCRbeta sequencing. Tofacitinib-treated patients had biopsies at baseline and at 4 and 24 weeks of treatment, with a later scalp biopsy in several patients. Clonality in the scalp was compared among normal scalp (n=4), patchy alopecia areata scalp (n=8), and alopecia totalis/universalis scalp (n=8). RNA was obtained with the PAXgene miRNA kit for fixed scalp, the miRNeasy kit for PBMCs, and the RNeasy kit for mouse skin. Amplification of TCRbeta CDR3 regions was done by immunoSEQ multiplex PCR using 35 Vbeta forward primers and 13 Jbeta reverse primers. What the research found in general, with its limitations: Scalp clonality and the number of expanded CD8+ clones among the top 100 scalp clones were significantly decreased by tofacitinib. During tofacitinib treatment, many expanded lesional clones stuck around in both scalp and blood, and this persistence may partly explain why relapse happens after treatment is stopped. Compared with normal scalp, lesional scalp had higher clonality and more expanded CD8+ clones, particularly in alopecia totalis/universalis, a pattern that suggests antigenic drive. Unlike mouse skin, where gammadelta T cells dominate, normal human skin contains resident alphabeta T cells that get sequenced too, which complicates analysis of the scalp TCR repertoire. Because the treated cohort was small and had just a single nonresponder, larger studies are needed to establish links between baseline CD8+ expansion and response. TCR sequences shared between patients were less clear than in mice, possibly partly because of HLA diversity in the patient population.

Libraries were constructed by the immunoSEQ multiplex PCR assay. RNA was extracted from all samples and reverse transcribed into cDNA as template for TCR sequencing. First-strand cDNA was synthesized using SuperScript III with a 2:1 mix of oligo-dT and random hexamers. A synthetic immune receptor repertoire was used to assess amplification bias, and residual bias was removed computationally. As for the original processing: After raw reads were preprocessed to remove errors, the CDR3 was defined following IMGT conventions as running from the conserved cysteine to phenylalanine. Clonality was computed as 1 minus the Shannon entropy, with the entropy normalized by log2 of the number of productive unique TCRs. Scalp TCRbeta sequences were cross-referenced with sorted blood CD4 and CD8 repertoires so that the CD4 or CD8 identity of scalp clones could be inferred. The table comes from immuneACCESS by way of TCRdb, which keeps in-frame sequences with V and J called. Part of the clones is missing from these tables; in studies checked, under half for an unresolved V gene and the rest for unknown reasons. That table furnishes V, J and clone size, whereas the DNA furnished D and trimming. A total of about 210,000 clones appear in this sample, less than 75% of them only once. Jointly, the top ten make up around 1.4% of the sample.

What the time point label conveys for this sample: around 28 days on oral tofacitinib. The label giving this sample's treatment or condition can be read as: oral pan-JAK inhibitor, 5-10 mg twice daily. From alopecia areata patients, peripheral blood was collected along with lesional scalp punch biopsies. After PBMCs were isolated by density centrifugation and stained for CD3, CD4 and CD8, a FACSAria was used to sort CD4+ and CD8+ T cells. The CDR3 contains 16 residues, cysteine and phenylalanine counted. CDR3 DNA only is kept here, 48 bases in frame from base 1. The germline V gene (reference sequence) supplies CDR1 SEHNR and CDR2 FQNEAQ. After removal of 5 bases from V and 1 base from J, the junction retains 5 bases not matched to a gene. In regard to this clone: The target of this receptor is not known. Base quality data are lacking; no much larger clone is found one base away.

This specimen consisted of CD4+ T cells sorted from blood, obtained at week 4, from a patient treated with tofacitinib. This clonotype was sampled from a human donor with alopecia areata. The chain is encoded by TRBV7-9 joined to TRBJ2-2; TRBD1 aligns with 9 central bases. Read as DNA, the sequence is TGTGCCAGCAGCCCCACGGGACAGGGGAACACCGGGGAGCTGTTTTTT. Translated, this is CASSPTGQGNTGELFF.